This T cell receptor beta chain was observed in a study of blood T cells in healthy people across ages (dated by TCRdb to about 2015). The study in broad terms: In model experiments, roughly one uniquely barcoded TCR beta cDNA molecule per two T cells was captured by template switching. To track age-related changes in TCR beta repertoire diversity, the study relied on deep sequencing normalized with unique cDNA molecular identifiers. Four age groups were formed from the donors: young (average about 16 years), middle-aged (around 40), aged (around 68) and long-lived (about 80). To avoid experimental bias, donors of different ages were randomly spread across the sequencing lanes. For two donors (one aged 18 to 30 and one aged 80 or older), the study analyzed two additional independent replicas of 1 million unique cDNA reads from the same blood draw. Study-wide conclusions, independent of this receptor: Donor CMV infection status was unknown, potentially confounding age-related changes in expanded clonotypes. Compared with the aged group, more naive CD4+ T cells, fewer expanded clones and increased TCR diversity were shown by the long-lived group, suggesting age selection. There was a strong correlation between observed TCR beta diversity and the percentage of naive T cells measured by flow cytometry. Because profiling used bulk unsorted PBMCs, naive and antigen-experienced compartments could not be compared conclusively. Total diversity estimates from one million sequenced T cells were considered lower bounds and underestimates. As age increased, observed TCR beta diversity per million T cells dropped in a roughly linear way, and a significant reduction was already evident by age approximately 40.

The CDR3 numbers 18 residues from cysteine through phenylalanine. Just the 54-base CDR3 DNA is kept, in frame starting at base 1. CDR1 and CDR2 were assigned from the germline V gene as MNHEY and SVGAGI. A note on this clonotype: The antigen this receptor binds is unknown. Sequence at one end of the junction differs from germline and may be a read error.

Receptors were amplified or captured by 5' RACE. Sequencing took place on an Illumina HiSeq 2500. The second PCR ran for about 6 to 11 cycles and used a J-beta primer mix along with a sample-barcoded 5' primer. Each TCR beta cDNA molecule received a unique molecular identifier from a template-switch 5' adaptor carrying 12 random nucleotides. Each sample yielded at least 3 million CDR3-containing paired-end reads. All of the RNA was converted into first-strand cDNA using the Mint cDNA synthesis kit, with a TRBC-specific oligonucleotide serving as the primer. Following uracil-DNA glycosylase treatment, all cDNA underwent a first 18-cycle PCR with the universal primers M1SS and BC2_uni_R. Per the authors' processing: For normalization, 1 million high-quality reads were randomly selected from each sample, with every read carrying a distinct molecular identifier. Instead of being binned into consensus sequences, reads with shared molecular identifiers were discarded. MiTCR, with a Q25 quality threshold and the strictest error-elimination algorithm, was used for CDR3 identification, clonotype clustering and error correction. A nonparametric unseen species model with Euler transformation was used to estimate a lower bound on total TCR beta diversity. TCRdb reran the public reads through fastp at Q25 and MiXCR, keeping productive beta chains. Entries that share a CDR3 protein sequence are merged under the most common genes and DNA. In this record, the V and J calls reflect TCRdb's handling and not the investigators' own analysis. The sample table contains about 670,000 distinct CDR3 sequences; only one count was recorded for under 65% of them. The top ten constitute roughly 14% of the sample.

Systemically healthy Caucasian individuals from Russia, 39 in total and aged about 6 to 95 years, were included as donors. Roughly 9.5 milliliters of peripheral blood were drawn from each donor into EDTA-treated Vacutainer tubes. Ficoll-Paque density-gradient centrifugation was used to isolate PBMCs, with at least 6 million per sample. Trizol reagent was used to extract total RNA from PBMCs, with at least 5 micrograms per sample. For every donor, an aliquot of PBMCs went through flow cytometry to measure the percentages of naive CD45RAhigh/CD27high T cells. Sequenced material: blood. The chain is made from TRBV6-5 and TRBJ2-1; 12 bases in the junction line up with TRBD2. The clonotype comes from a woman of 80 years or more in good health. The CDR3: CASSLRTSGASSYNDQFF. The nucleotide sequence reads TGTGCCAGCAGTCTACGGACTAGCGGGGCAAGCTCCTACAATGACCAGTTCTTC.